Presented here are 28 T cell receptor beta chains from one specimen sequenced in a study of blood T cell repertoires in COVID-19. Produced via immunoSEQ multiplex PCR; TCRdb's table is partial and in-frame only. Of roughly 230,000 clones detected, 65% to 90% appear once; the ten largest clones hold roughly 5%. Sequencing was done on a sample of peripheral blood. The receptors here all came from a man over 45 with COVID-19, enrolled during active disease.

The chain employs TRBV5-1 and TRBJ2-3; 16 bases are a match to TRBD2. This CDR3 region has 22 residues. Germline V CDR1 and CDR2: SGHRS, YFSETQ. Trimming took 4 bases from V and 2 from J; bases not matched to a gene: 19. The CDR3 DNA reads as TGCGCCAGCAGCACCTACGGGACTAGCGGGGGGGCCTCAAAGACCAACACAGATACGCAGTATTTT. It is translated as CASSTYGTSGGASKTNTDTQYF. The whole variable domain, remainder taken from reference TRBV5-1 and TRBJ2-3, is KAGVTQTPRYLIKTRGQQVTLSCSPISGHRSVSWYQQTPGQGLQFLFEYFSETQRNKGNFPGRFSGRQFSNSRSEMNVSTLELGDSALYLCASSTYGTSGGASKTNTDTQYFGPGTRLTVL.

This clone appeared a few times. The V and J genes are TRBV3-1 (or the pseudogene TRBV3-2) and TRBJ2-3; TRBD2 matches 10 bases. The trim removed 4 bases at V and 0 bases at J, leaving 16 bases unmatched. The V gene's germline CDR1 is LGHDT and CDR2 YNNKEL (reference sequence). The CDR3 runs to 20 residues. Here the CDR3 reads CASSRFWAAGGHRSTDTQYF. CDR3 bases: TGTGCCAGCAGCCGCTTTTGGGCAGCGGGGGGGCACAGAAGCACAGATACGCAGTATTTT.

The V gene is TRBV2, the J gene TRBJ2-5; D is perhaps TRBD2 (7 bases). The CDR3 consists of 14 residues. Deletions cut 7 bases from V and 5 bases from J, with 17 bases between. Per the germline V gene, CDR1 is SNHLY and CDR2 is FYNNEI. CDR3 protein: CASTYTGGRETQYF. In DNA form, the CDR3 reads TGTGCCAGCACCTACACCGGGGGGCGGGAGACCCAGTACTTC.

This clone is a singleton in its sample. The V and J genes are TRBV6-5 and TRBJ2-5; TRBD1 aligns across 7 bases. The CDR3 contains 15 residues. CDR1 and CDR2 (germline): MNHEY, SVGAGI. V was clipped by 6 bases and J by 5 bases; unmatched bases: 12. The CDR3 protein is CASRIDRVLGETQYF. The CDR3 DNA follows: TGTGCCAGCAGGATCGACAGGGTCCTTGGCGAGACCCAGTACTTC.

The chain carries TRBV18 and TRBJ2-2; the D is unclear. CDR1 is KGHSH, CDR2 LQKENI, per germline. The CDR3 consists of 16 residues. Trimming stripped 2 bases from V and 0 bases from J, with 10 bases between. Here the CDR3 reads CASSPAVMSNTGELFF. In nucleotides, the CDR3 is TGTGCCAGCTCACCAGCGGTCATGTCGAACACCGGGGAGCTGTTTTTT.

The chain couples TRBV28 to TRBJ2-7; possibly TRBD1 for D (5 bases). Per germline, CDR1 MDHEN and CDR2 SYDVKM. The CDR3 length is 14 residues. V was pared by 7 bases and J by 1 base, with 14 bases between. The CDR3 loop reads CASNNQGSSYEQYF. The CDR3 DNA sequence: TGTGCCAGCAACAACCAGGGTTCTTCCTACGAGCAGTACTTC.

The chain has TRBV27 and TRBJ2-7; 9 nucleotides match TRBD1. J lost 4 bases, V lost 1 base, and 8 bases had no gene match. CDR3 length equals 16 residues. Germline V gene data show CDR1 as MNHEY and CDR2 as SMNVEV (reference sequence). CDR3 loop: CASSLLSGQGKYEQYF. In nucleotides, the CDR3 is TGTGCCAGCAGTTTATTGTCGGGACAGGGTAAATACGAGCAGTACTTC.

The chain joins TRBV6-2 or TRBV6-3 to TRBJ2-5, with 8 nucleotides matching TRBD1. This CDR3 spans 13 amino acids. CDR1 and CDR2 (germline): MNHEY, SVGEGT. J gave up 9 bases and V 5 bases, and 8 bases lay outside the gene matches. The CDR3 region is CASSPDRVGAQYF. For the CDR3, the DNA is TGTGCCAGCAGTCCGGACAGGGTGGGGGCCCAGTACTTC.

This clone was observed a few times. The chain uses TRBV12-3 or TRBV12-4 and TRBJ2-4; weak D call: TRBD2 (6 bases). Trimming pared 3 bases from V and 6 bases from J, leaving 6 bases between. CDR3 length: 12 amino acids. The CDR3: CASSLEGNIQYF. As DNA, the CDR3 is TGTGCCAGCAGTTTGGAGGGAAACATTCAGTACTTC.

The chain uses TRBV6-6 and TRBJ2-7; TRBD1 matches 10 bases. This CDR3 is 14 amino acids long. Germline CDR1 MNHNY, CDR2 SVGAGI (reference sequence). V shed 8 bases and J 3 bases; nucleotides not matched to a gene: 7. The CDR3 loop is CASWDRGWVYEQYF. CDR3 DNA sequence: TGTGCCAGCTGGGACAGGGGATGGGTCTACGAGCAGTACTTC.

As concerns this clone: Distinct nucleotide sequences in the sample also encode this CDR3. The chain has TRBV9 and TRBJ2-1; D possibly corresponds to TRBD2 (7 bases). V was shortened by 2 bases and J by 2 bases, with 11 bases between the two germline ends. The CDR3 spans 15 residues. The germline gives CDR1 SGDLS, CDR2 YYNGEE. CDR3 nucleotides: TGTGCCAGCAGCGTTGAGGGGGGGACCTACAATGAGCAGTTCTTC. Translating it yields CASSVEGGTYNEQFF.

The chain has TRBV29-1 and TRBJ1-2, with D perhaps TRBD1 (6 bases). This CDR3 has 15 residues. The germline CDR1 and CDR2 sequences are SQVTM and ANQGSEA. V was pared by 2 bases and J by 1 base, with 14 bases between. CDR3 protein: CSVELQGLINYGYTF. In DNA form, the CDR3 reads TGCAGCGTTGAATTACAGGGCCTAATTAACTATGGCTACACCTTC.

The DNA for the CDR3 is TGTGCCAGCAGCCCTAGCGGGCGCACAGATACGCAGTATTTT. Translating gives CASSPSGRTDTQYF. The rearrangement links TRBV9 to TRBJ2-3; 8 bases are shared with TRBD2. The V and J ends lost 4 bases and 1 base, in that order; junction bases with no gene match: 2. The CDR3 runs to 14 residues. In germline, CDR1 is SGDLS, CDR2 YYNGEE.

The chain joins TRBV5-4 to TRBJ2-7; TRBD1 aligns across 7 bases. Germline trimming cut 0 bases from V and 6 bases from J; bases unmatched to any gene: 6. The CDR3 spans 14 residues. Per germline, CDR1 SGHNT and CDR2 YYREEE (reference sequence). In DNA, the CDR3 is TGTGCCAGCAGCTTGGGACAGGGTAGGGGCGAGCAGTACTTC. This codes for CASSLGQGRGEQYF.

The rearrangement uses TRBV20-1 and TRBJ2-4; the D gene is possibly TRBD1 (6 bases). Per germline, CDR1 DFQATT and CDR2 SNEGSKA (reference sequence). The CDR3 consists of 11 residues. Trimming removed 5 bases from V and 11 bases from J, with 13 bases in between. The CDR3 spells CSAVQGTVQYF. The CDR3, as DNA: TGCAGTGCTGTACAGGGCACTGTTCAGTACTTC.

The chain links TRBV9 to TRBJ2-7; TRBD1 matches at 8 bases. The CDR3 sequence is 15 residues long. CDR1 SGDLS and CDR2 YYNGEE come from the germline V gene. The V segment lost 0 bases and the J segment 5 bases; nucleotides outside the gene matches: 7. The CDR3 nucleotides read TGTGCCAGCAGCGTAGAAGCTAGCAGGGGGCACGAGCAGTACTTC. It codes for CASSVEASRGHEQYF.

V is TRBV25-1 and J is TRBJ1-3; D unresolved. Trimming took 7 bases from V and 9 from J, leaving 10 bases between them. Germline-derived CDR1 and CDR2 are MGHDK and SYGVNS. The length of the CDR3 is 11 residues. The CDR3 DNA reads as TGTGCCAGCAACAGCGGCGGCACCATATATTTT. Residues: CASNSGGTIYF.

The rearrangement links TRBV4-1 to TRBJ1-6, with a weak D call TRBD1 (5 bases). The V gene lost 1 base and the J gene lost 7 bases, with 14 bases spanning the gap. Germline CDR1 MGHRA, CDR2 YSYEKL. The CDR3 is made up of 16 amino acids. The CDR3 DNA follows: TGCGCCAGCAGCCAAGGCGAGTTGTGGACAAATTCACCCCTCCACTTT. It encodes CASSQGELWTNSPLHF.

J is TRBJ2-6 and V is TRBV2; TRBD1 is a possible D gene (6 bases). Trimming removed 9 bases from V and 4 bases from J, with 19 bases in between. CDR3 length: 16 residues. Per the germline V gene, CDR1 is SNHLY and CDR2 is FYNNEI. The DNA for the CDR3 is TGTGCCAGTCACATGGACAGTCTCAGGGGGGCCAACGTCCTGACTTTC. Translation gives CASHMDSLRGANVLTF.

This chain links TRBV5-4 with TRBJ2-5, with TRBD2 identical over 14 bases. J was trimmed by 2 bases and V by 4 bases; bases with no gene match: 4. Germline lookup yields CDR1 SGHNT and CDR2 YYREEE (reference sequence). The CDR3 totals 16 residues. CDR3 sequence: CASSIGLAGGQETQYF. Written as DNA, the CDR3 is TGTGCCAGCAGCATAGGACTAGCGGGGGGTCAAGAGACCCAGTACTTC.

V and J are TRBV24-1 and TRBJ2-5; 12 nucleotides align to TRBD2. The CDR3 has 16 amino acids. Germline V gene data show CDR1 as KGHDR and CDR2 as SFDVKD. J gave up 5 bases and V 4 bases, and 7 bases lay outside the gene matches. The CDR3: CATSERTSGERETQYF. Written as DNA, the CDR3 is TGTGCCACCAGTGAACGGACTAGCGGGGAAAGGGAGACCCAGTACTTC.

The DNA for the CDR3 is TGCGCCAGCAGCCAAAACCCCCCTAGAATATCCTACAATGAGCAGTTCTTC. This gives the protein CASSQNPPRISYNEQFF. The rearrangement links TRBV4-1 to TRBJ2-1, with D unclear. Germline loops: CDR1 MGHRA, CDR2 YSYEKL. The CDR3 is 17 residues long. Trimming took off 2 bases at V and 1 base at J, with 15 bases between the two ends.

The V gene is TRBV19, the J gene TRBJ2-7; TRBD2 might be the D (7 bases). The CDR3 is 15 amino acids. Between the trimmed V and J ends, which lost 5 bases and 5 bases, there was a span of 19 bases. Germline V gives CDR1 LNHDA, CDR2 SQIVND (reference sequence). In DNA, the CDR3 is TGTGCCAGTAGTCTCCTGGCGGGGGCTAGGCACGAGCAGTACTTC. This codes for CASSLLAGARHEQYF.

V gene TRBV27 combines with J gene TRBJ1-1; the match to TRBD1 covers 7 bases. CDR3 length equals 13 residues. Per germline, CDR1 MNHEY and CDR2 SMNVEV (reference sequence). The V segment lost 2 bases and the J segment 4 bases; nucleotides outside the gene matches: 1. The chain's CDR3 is CASSLQGGTEAFF. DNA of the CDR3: TGTGCCAGCAGTTTACAGGGGGGCACTGAAGCTTTCTTT.

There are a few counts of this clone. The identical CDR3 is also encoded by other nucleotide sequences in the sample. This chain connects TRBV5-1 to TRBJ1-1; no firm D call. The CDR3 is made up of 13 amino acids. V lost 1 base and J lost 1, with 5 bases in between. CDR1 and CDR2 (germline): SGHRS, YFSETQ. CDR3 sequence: CASSLSRNTEAFF. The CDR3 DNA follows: TGCGCCAGCAGCTTGTCCAGGAACACTGAAGCTTTCTTT.

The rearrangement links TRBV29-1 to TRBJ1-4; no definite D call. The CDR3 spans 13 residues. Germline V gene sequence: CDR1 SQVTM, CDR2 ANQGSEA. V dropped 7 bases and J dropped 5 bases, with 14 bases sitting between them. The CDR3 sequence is CSAQTFPNEKLFF. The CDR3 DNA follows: TGCAGCGCCCAGACATTTCCCAATGAAAAACTGTTTTTT.

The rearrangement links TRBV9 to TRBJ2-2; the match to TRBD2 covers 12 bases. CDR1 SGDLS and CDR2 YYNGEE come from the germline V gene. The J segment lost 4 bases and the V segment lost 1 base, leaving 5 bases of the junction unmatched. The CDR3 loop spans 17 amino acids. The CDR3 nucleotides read TGTGCCAGCAGCGTACTAGCGGGGGGGCCGAGCACCGGGGAGCTGTTTTTT. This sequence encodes CASSVLAGGPSTGELFF.

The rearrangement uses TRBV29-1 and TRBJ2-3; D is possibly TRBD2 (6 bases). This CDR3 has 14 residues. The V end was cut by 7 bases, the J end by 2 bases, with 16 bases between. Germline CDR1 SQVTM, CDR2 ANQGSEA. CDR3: CSADRDFDTDTQYF. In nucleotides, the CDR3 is TGCAGCGCCGATCGGGACTTCGACACAGATACGCAGTATTTT.